The source of this TCR beta chain is a study of regulatory T cells in long-lasting Graves disease. On this clonotype itself: The antigen is not known.

Arm-PCR of CDR3 regions with iRepertoire HTBI primers generated TCR beta libraries. In TCRdb, the multiplex PCR reads were re-called with MiXCR into one record per CDR3 protein. Seen here are 200,000 to 250,000 distinct CDR3 sequences, about 19% observed once, and the top ten hold approximately 13%. Time point given: newly diagnosed GD, antithyroid drugs for less than 3 months. Preparation of the TCR library used RNA extracted from PBMCs. Patients with Graves' disease were diagnosed by American Thyroid Association guidelines. Study results and limitations: Fewer public clonotypes were shared by new patients (just under 1,000) than by persistent patients (roughly 2,600).

The junction had 4 bases not matched to a gene; V was cut back by 5 bases and J by 0 bases. In germline, CDR1 is SNHLY, CDR2 FYNNEI. The CDR3 runs to 16 residues. V usage is TRBV2 and J usage is TRBJ1-6; 7 positions agree with TRBD1. Material: peripheral blood mononuclear cells (PBMCs), obtained at new diagnosis, from a patient treated with antithyroid drugs. This sequence was found in a female donor with Graves disease. The CDR3 DNA sequence: TGTGCCAGCAGTACGGGACAGACCTCCTATAATTCACCCCTCCACTTT. As protein: CASSTGQTSYNSPLHF.